This T cell receptor beta chain was identified in a study of beta chain features in type 1 diabetes (dated by TCRdb to 2016 to 2019). For context, the study as a whole: No differences in mean age, gender distribution, total cell number or subset yield were found between patients and healthy donors. A total of around 110,000,000 sorted cells were examined across all samples, and a strong correlation was observed between cell number per subset and RNA yield. The study compared the TCRB repertoires of sorted circulating CD4+ T cell subsets in recently diagnosed type 1 diabetes patients with those in matched healthy donors. Regulatory and stem cell-like memory subsets were isolated from only 8 patients and roughly eight healthy donors, whereas naive and central memory subsets came from all 30 or so donors.

Compared with germline, V lacks 5 bases and J lacks 2 bases; bases without a gene match: 9. From the germline V gene, CDR1 is SGHVS and CDR2 is FQNEAQ. The CDR3 goes from the cysteine to the phenylalanine over 16 residues. Kept here is only the CDR3 DNA, which spans 48 bases and is read in frame from base 1. The High Capacity cDNA Reverse Transcription Kit was used to reverse transcribe all of the isolated RNA, meaning that expressed TCRB transcripts were what got sequenced. Naive, central memory and regulatory T cell samples underwent deep immunoSEQ sequencing, averaging about 3.57 million total reads per sample. After sorted cells were lysed in RLT buffer, RNA was extracted with DNase-treated RNeasy Micro or Mini kits, with the choice depending on cell number. Each cell subset was processed on its own to prevent cross-contamination, while patient and healthy donor samples were processed together. TCRB sequences were amplified from cDNA with the immunoSEQ multiplex PCR, producing 87-bp fragments spanning the CDR3 region. Amplicons were sequenced on the Illumina HiSeq platform. The study's processing was this. PCR bias was corrected computationally using synthetic template baselines, and reads within Hamming distance 2 were collapsed, with unmergeable singletons discarded. Reads were aligned against IMGT so that V, D and J genes, CDR3 length and insertions or deletions at six rearrangement sites could be assigned. Within each subset, clonotype counts were normalized to sorted cell number, and only after that were true diversity and Gini coefficients computed with the tcR R package. Repertoire sharing was quantified using the overlap coefficient calculated on TCRB nucleotide sequences. Out-of-frame TCRB sequences from naive cells were analyzed as a proxy for the pre-selection repertoire. TCRdb carries this immuneACCESS record with in-frame sequences only. Its versions omit some clonotypes, under half of them owing to an unresolved V gene in the studies checked, with the rest unexplained. V and J calls plus clone size are reproduced from that table; the DNA served to infer D and trimming. The sample yields fewer than 350,000 clones; 15% were counted once. Roughly 0.015% of the sample is in the top ten clones.

The investigation overall reported the following: PCR might favor shorter templates, but patient and control samples were amplified and corrected together, so any skew would affect both groups equally. Type 1 diabetes patients showed a moderate but significant shortening of TCRB CDR3 length in all four CD4+ subsets. HLA sub-analyses involved small numbers of individuals, so any influence of HLA type on TCRB rearrangement remained unresolved. Because cDNA was sequenced instead of genomic DNA, highly expressing activated cells could be over-represented, though the groups showed no difference in activation or CD3 levels. Fewer insertions and more nucleotide deletions at VDJ recombination sites were observed in patients with type 1 diabetes, implying thymic rearrangement abnormalities. Naive, central memory and regulatory TCRB repertoires appeared to be more alike among patients than among healthy donors.

Turning to this clone: No antigen is known for it. The input lacks base qualities; no much larger clone sits a single base away.

Each donor gave one peripheral blood draw, averaging approximately 0.12 L, which was collected into heparinised tubes. Using a panel that included CD45RO, CCR7, CD25, CD127, CD95 and CD27, naive, central memory, regulatory and stem cell-like memory CD4+ T cells were sorted on a BD FACSAria II. A purity above 95% was achieved for all sorted populations. Right away, PBMCs were isolated by Lymphoprep density gradient centrifugation and were stained directly, with no culture step. Samples were stained and sorted in pairs, with one healthy donor and one patient per experiment, so that batch effects were minimized.

The TCR comes from a man aged 18 to 30 with type 1 diabetes. The sample comprised naive CD4+ T cells from blood. The sample's cell subset or site label is to be understood as: true naive CD4+ T cells. This sequence uses TRBV7-8 and TRBJ2-3; TRBD2 fits 8 bases in the junction. The DNA sequence reads TGTGCCAGCAGCAAAAAGCGGGGGAGCGACACAGATACGCAGTATTTT. This codes for CASSKKRGSDTDTQYF.